One sample yielded the 30 T cell receptor beta chains listed below, sequenced in a study of early T cells in non-severe SARS-CoV-2 infection. TCRdb recomputed calls from the 5' RACE reads with MiXCR, one row per CDR3 protein. The sample contains about 68,000 distinct CDR3 sequences, about a tenth of which appear only once. Sequenced sample: whole blood. Receptors originate from an adult who was a healthcare worker with PCR-confirmed SARS-CoV-2 infection or an uninfected control (not recorded which).

This clonotype was recorded at least ten times. The chain is built from TRBV12-3 or TRBV12-4 and TRBJ1-1; D perhaps matches TRBD1 (5 bases). V dropped 5 bases and J dropped 3 bases, with 7 bases sitting between them. This CDR3 contains 12 residues. DNA for the CDR3: TGTGCCAGCAGTCGGGGACACACTGAAGCTTTCTTT. Encoded protein: CASSRGHTEAFF.

The sample holds a few counts of this clonotype. This chain connects TRBV14 to TRBJ2-7; TRBD1 or TRBD2 may be the D gene (5 bases each). Deletions cut 5 bases from V and 8 bases from J, with 13 bases between. Looked up from germline, CDR1 is SGHDN and CDR2 is FVKESK. The CDR3 extends over 12 amino acids. Here the CDR3 DNA reads TGTGCCAGCAGCATTTTACCGGGACAGCAGTACTTC. Translation: CASSILPGQQYF.

CDR3 residues: CASSPQGGTYEQYF. CDR3 sequence (DNA): TGTGCCAGCAGCCCCCAGGGCGGAACCTACGAGCAGTACTTC. The J gene is TRBJ2-7, the V gene TRBV7-3, with a tentative D call TRBD1 (5 bases). Germline CDR1 and CDR2: SGHTA and FQGTGA. V lost 5 bases, J lost 2 bases, and 13 bases lay in between. This CDR3 has 14 residues. Drawing the rest from reference TRBV7-3 and TRBJ2-7, the complete variable domain is GAGVSQTPSNKVTEKGKYVELRCDPISGHTALYWYRQSLGQGPEFLIYFQGTGAADDSGLPNDRFFAVRPEGSVSTLKIQRTERGDSAVYLCASSPQGGTYEQYFGPGTRLTVT.

This clonotype was observed a handful of times. This chain joins TRBV20-1 and TRBJ2-5; maybe TRBD2 (6 bases). Germline V lookup: CDR1 DFQATT, CDR2 SNEGSKA (reference sequence). This CDR3 spans 13 amino acids. V lost 3 bases and J 4 bases, leaving 12 bases between the germline ends. For the CDR3, the DNA is TGCAGTGCTAGGTCGACTAGTCGAGAGACCCAGTACTTC. Translation gives CSARSTSRETQYF.

This clonotype has more than one count but fewer than ten. The chain is built from TRBV20-1 and TRBJ2-5, with D tentatively TRBD2 (6 bases). The germline V gene encodes CDR1 DFQATT and CDR2 SNEGSKA (reference sequence). The CDR3 covers 14 residues. V lost 3 bases and J lost 2, with 13 bases in between. The chain's CDR3 is CSASGGRPQETQYF. The DNA of the CDR3 is TGCAGTGCTAGCGGGGGAAGGCCTCAAGAGACCCAGTACTTC.

This clonotype was seen many times. This chain uses TRBV28 with TRBJ2-4; TRBD1 matches 10 bases. The germline CDR1 and CDR2 sequences are MDHEN and SYDVKM. J gave up 8 bases and V 2 bases, and 6 bases lay outside the gene matches. The CDR3 covers 15 residues. CDR3 sequence reads: CASSLGQGGGYIQYF. CDR3 bases: TGTGCCAGCAGTTTAGGACAGGGGGGAGGGTACATTCAGTACTTC. The full variable domain, its missing parts supplied by reference TRBV28 and TRBJ2-4, is DVKVTQSSRYLVKRTGEKVFLECVQDMDHENMFWYRQDPGLGLRLIYFSYDVKMKEKGDIPEGYSVSREKKERFSLILESASTNQTSMYLCASSLGQGGGYIQYFGAGTRLSVL.

This clonotype was seen a handful of times. This chain connects TRBV5-1 to TRBJ2-7; D is ambiguous. Germline CDR1 reads SGHRS; CDR2 reads YFSETQ. The CDR3 has 14 residues. Trimming took off 3 bases at V and 5 bases at J, with 15 bases between the two ends. CDR3 region: CASSYSTVLNEQYF. The DNA for the CDR3 is TGCGCCAGCAGCTACTCAACAGTCTTAAACGAGCAGTACTTC.

The chain carries TRBV5-5 and TRBJ2-3; D is possibly TRBD1 (5 bases). Deletions cut 0 bases from V and 4 bases from J, with 9 bases between. CDR3 length equals 14 residues. CDR1 is SGHKS, CDR2 YYEKEE, per germline (reference sequence). CDR3 sequence: CASSLEWGSDTQYF. The CDR3, as DNA: TGTGCCAGCAGCTTGGAATGGGGCTCAGATACGCAGTATTTT.

This clonotype was observed many times. The chain links TRBV7-6 to TRBJ2-1; TRBD2 agrees at 9 bases. Germline V gene lookup returns CDR1 SGHVS and CDR2 FNYEAQ. CDR3 size: 17 residues. V gave up 5 bases and J gave up 1 base; unmatched junction bases: 9. The CDR3 reads CASSVRAAGGSYNEQFF. The CDR3 region has the DNA TGTGCCAGCAGCGTTCGAGCAGCGGGAGGATCCTACAATGAGCAGTTCTTC.

This clonotype has just a few counts. The chain carries TRBV15 and TRBJ1-1; TRBD1 agrees at 8 bases. This CDR3 is 16 amino acids long. V lost 3 bases and J lost 4; bases outside the gene matches: 10. The V gene's germline CDR1 is LNHNV and CDR2 YYDKDF (reference sequence). CDR3: CATSSRFGTGITEAFF. The DNA for the CDR3 is TGTGCCACCAGCAGCCGTTTCGGGACAGGTATCACTGAAGCTTTCTTT. Based on the CDR3 plus reference TRBV15 and TRBJ1-1, the full variable domain is DAMVIQNPRYQVTQFGKPVTLSCSQTLNHNVMYWYQQKSSQAPKLLFHYYDKDFNNEADTPDNFQSRRPNTSFCFLDIRSPGLGDTAMYLCATSSRFGTGITEAFFGQGTRLTVV.

Only a few counts were recorded for this clonotype. V and J are TRBV11-2 and TRBJ2-7; TRBD1 matches at 9 bases. This CDR3 has 13 amino acids. After removal of 4 bases from V and 7 bases from J, the junction contained 5 bases not matched to a gene. Germline CDR1 is SGHAT and CDR2 is FQNNGV. CDR3 in amino acids: CASSWVDRGEQYF. The CDR3 bases are TGTGCCAGCAGCTGGGTGGACAGGGGAGAGCAGTACTTC.

V is TRBV20-1 and J is TRBJ2-1, with 10 bases that match TRBD2. The V gene's germline CDR1 is DFQATT and CDR2 SNEGSKA (reference sequence). CDR3 length: 14 residues. V was pared by 6 bases and J by 5 bases, with 7 bases of the junction left unmatched. CDR3 in amino acids: CSAPTSGWHNEQFF. The CDR3 DNA reads as TGCAGTGCCCCGACTAGCGGGTGGCACAATGAGCAGTTCTTC.

This clonotype has more than one count but fewer than ten. This chain joins TRBV20-1 and TRBJ2-5; the D gene is possibly TRBD1 (6 bases). Trimming removed 3 bases at V and 3 bases at J, with 14 bases between. The CDR3 extends over 14 amino acids. Germline lookup yields CDR1 DFQATT and CDR2 SNEGSKA (reference sequence). CDR3 nucleotide sequence: TGCAGTGCTAGGCCGCCACAGGGAGAAGAGACCCAGTACTTC. Encoded protein: CSARPPQGEETQYF.

This clonotype was seen a few times. The rearrangement uses TRBV19 and TRBJ2-1, with a tentative D call TRBD2 (6 bases). The CDR3 has 14 residues. V lost 5 bases, J lost 7 bases, and 15 bases lay in between. Looked up from germline, CDR1 is LNHDA and CDR2 is SQIVND (reference sequence). The CDR3 sequence: CASSRPAGGNEQFF. The CDR3 DNA follows: TGTGCCAGTAGTCGCCCAGCGGGTGGTAATGAGCAGTTCTTC.

V is TRBV28 and J is TRBJ2-7; no definite D call. With 7 bases removed from V and 3 bases from J, the gap between germline ends came to 16 bases. The germline V gene has CDR1 MDHEN and CDR2 SYDVKM. The CDR3 consists of 14 residues. The CDR3 here is CASTTDRDDYEQYF. As DNA, the CDR3 is TGTGCCAGCACCACGGACCGAGATGACTACGAGCAGTACTTC. Drawing the rest from reference TRBV28 and TRBJ2-7, the complete variable domain is DVKVTQSSRYLVKRTGEKVFLECVQDMDHENMFWYRQDPGLGLRLIYFSYDVKMKEKGDIPEGYSVSREKKERFSLILESASTNQTSMYLCASTTDRDDYEQYFGPGTRLTVT.

This clonotype occurred a few times. The CDR3 DNA reads TGTGCCAGCAGTTTATCTGGGAACACTGAAGCTTTCTTT. As protein: CASSLSGNTEAFF. The chain couples TRBV28 to TRBJ1-1, with D hard to call. CDR3 length: 13 amino acids. The germline V and J ends were trimmed by 1 base and 1 base, with 4 bases remaining between them. Per germline, CDR1 MDHEN and CDR2 SYDVKM.

The chain is built from TRBV6-1 and TRBJ2-1; D not certain. The CDR3 has 14 amino acids. The germline gives CDR1 MNHNS, CDR2 SASEGT. V lost 5 bases, J lost 5 bases, and 13 bases lay in between. The CDR3 reads CASSSQSRDNEQFF. DNA of the CDR3: TGTGCCAGCAGTTCTCAGTCCCGGGACAATGAGCAGTTCTTC.

This clonotype has only a few counts. This chain uses TRBV4-1 with TRBJ1-1; tentative D call: TRBD1 (5 bases). The ends were cut back, 4 bases at V and 8 bases at J, with 17 bases in the middle. Germline-derived CDR1 and CDR2 are MGHRA and YSYEKL. The CDR3 contains 14 residues. CDR3 amino acids: CASSLPGRGLEAFF. The CDR3 DNA reads as TGCGCCAGCAGCCTCCCGGGACGGGGTTTGGAAGCTTTCTTT.

This clonotype appeared a few times. The rearrangement uses TRBV9 and TRBJ2-2; the D call may be TRBD1 or TRBD2 (5 bases each). The germline V and J ends were trimmed by 4 bases and 5 bases, with 15 bases remaining between them. Germline V gives CDR1 SGDLS, CDR2 YYNGEE. The CDR3 is made up of 15 amino acids. CDR3: CASSSSGRPTGELFF. CDR3 nucleotides: TGTGCCAGCAGCTCGTCGGGACGGCCGACCGGGGAGCTGTTTTTT.

This clonotype was seen a few times. This rearrangement joins TRBV6-5 to TRBJ2-3; D gene uncertain. The germline gives CDR1 MNHEY, CDR2 SVGAGI. Deletions cut 4 bases from V and 0 bases from J, with 8 bases between. The CDR3 is made up of 14 amino acids. CDR3 region: CASSLGWSTDTQYF. CDR3 nucleotides: TGTGCCAGCAGTTTAGGCTGGAGCACAGATACGCAGTATTTT.

This clonotype was recorded a few times. The genes are TRBV27 and TRBJ2-5; no reliable D call. The germline V gene encodes CDR1 MNHEY and CDR2 SMNVEV (reference sequence). V lost 6 bases and J 5 bases, leaving 10 bases between the germline ends. The CDR3 runs to 12 residues. Here the CDR3 reads CASSRLGETQYF. CDR3 nucleotide sequence: TGTGCCAGCAGCAGGTTGGGGGAGACCCAGTACTTC.

This clonotype was counted a few times. The rearrangement joins TRBV5-1 to TRBJ1-5; D uncertain. The V end lost 7 bases, the J end lost 0 bases, and 17 bases lay between the germline ends. The CDR3 runs 16 residues. CDR1 is SGHRS, CDR2 YFSETQ, per germline. CDR3 protein: CASPEELSDSNQPQHF. CDR3 bases: TGCGCCAGCCCCGAGGAGTTATCCGATAGCAATCAGCCCCAGCATTTT.

This clonotype was counted between two and nine times. CDR3 coding DNA: TGCGCCAGCAGCCAAGATTTTCGGTCACCCCTCCACTTT. Its protein product is CASSQDFRSPLHF. The V call is TRBV4-1, the J call TRBJ1-6; no reliable D call. The CDR3 length is 13 residues. V was trimmed by 0 bases and J by 10 bases, leaving 7 bases between them. CDR1 and CDR2 from the germline V gene are MGHRA and YSYEKL.

This clonotype showed up just a few times. The rearrangement links TRBV20-1 to TRBJ2-7; 10 positions agree with TRBD2. From germline, CDR1 is DFQATT and CDR2 SNEGSKA (reference sequence). V lost 5 bases, J lost 2 bases, and 18 bases stayed unmatched. The CDR3 length is 18 residues. The CDR3 loop is CSAEGLGWLAGVAYEQYF. As DNA, the CDR3 is TGCAGTGCTGAGGGACTAGGCTGGCTAGCGGGAGTTGCCTACGAGCAGTACTTC.

A few counts support this clonotype. This chain joins TRBV7-2 and TRBJ2-7, with D tentatively TRBD1 (5 bases). Germline V gives CDR1 SGHTA, CDR2 FQGNSA. Trimming removed 0 bases from V and 6 bases from J, with 12 bases in between. The CDR3 sequence is 14 residues long. CDR3 in DNA: TGTGCCAGCAGCTTAGCCGGCAGGGCGAGCGAGCAGTACTTC. Amino acid sequence: CASSLAGRASEQYF.

This clonotype has more than one count but fewer than ten. CDR3 bases: TGCGCCAGCAGCCCCGGGACTTCATCAGACAATCAGCCCCAGCATTTT. It translates to CASSPGTSSDNQPQHF. V usage is TRBV5-1 and J usage is TRBJ1-5; D is possibly TRBD1 (5 bases). The CDR3 length is 16 residues. Trimming removed 4 bases at V and 3 bases at J, with 17 bases between. Germline-derived CDR1 and CDR2 are SGHRS and YFSETQ.

This chain uses TRBV5-8 with TRBJ2-7; 8 bases line up with TRBD1. V lost 5 bases, J lost 6 bases, and 7 bases stayed unmatched. CDR1 is SGHTS and CDR2 is YDEGEE in the germline V gene. This CDR3 region has 13 residues. In DNA, the CDR3 is TGTGCCAGCAGAACCCAGACAGGGGCCGAGCAGTACTTC. Translated: CASRTQTGAEQYF.

The V gene is TRBV4-1, the J gene TRBJ1-5; D is unclear. This CDR3 region has 14 residues. CDR1 MGHRA and CDR2 YSYEKL come from the germline V gene. Trimming took 0 bases from V and 14 from J, leaving 17 bases between them. The CDR3 nucleotides are TGCGCCAGCAGCCAAGATCAACGATCCTCTCCGAAGCATTTT. It is translated as CASSQDQRSSPKHF.

There are many counts of this clonotype. This chain links TRBV3-1 with TRBJ2-3; TRBD2 is a possible D gene (5 bases). Per the germline V gene, CDR1 is LGHDT and CDR2 is YNNKEL (reference sequence). The CDR3 spans 17 residues. With 0 bases removed from V and 0 bases from J, the gap between germline ends came to 13 bases. DNA of the CDR3: TGTGCCAGCAGCCAAGATTCGGTAGCGTCTAGCACAGATACGCAGTATTTT. Its protein is CASSQDSVASSTDTQYF.

This clonotype has just a few counts. The chain combines TRBV4-1 with TRBJ2-3, with D possibly matching TRBD2 (6 bases). The CDR3 totals 16 residues. V lost 1 base and J 3 bases, leaving 14 bases between the germline ends. The germline V gene has CDR1 MGHRA and CDR2 YSYEKL. CDR3 nucleotide sequence: TGCGCCAGCAGCCAAGTCCCAGGGAGGTCGACAGATACGCAGTATTTT. It codes for CASSQVPGRSTDTQYF.